The rows below give T cell receptor beta chains drawn from one sample of a study of early T cells in non-severe SARS-CoV-2 infection. TCRdb reprocessed the 5' RACE reads with MiXCR, giving one entry per CDR3 protein. The table shows more than 95,000 distinct CDR3 sequences, with around a sixth occurring only once. Sequencing was performed on whole blood. These TCRs come from an adult who was a healthcare worker with PCR-confirmed SARS-CoV-2 infection or an uninfected control (not recorded which). The CDR3 runs from the conserved cysteine through the conserved F or W. Fields, in order: CDR3 DNA, CDR3 protein, D gene, V gene, clone size, J gene. The D gene is left open where the match is weak. A row's size may be missing; if present it is once, few, many or a size class.

TGTGCCAGCAGTGAACAGGTCAATCAGCCCCAGCATTTT,CASSEQVNQPQHF,.,TRBV6-1,many,TRBJ1-5
TGTGCCAGCAGGCCCGGGACAGGGTCGAGCGGGGAGCTGTTTTTT,CASRPGTGSSGELFF,TRBD1,TRBV7-9,few,TRBJ2-2
TGTGCCTGGAGTTGGGAGGATTCCTCCTATAATTCACCCCTCCACTTT,CAWSWEDSSYNSPLHF,.,TRBV30,many,TRBJ1-6
TGCAGTGCTAGAGCCCTTCGCGAGCGGACCGGACCGAATGAGCAGTTCTTC,CSARALRERTGPNEQFF,.,TRBV20-1,many,TRBJ2-1
TGTGCCAGCATCGCCTACCGGGGCTCACCCCTCCACTTT,CASIAYRGSPLHF,.,TRBV12-3/TRBV12-4,.,TRBJ1-6
TGCAGCGTTATTACAGGGACCGAGCAGTACTTC,CSVITGTEQYF,.,TRBV29-1,few,TRBJ2-7
TGTGCCAGCAGTGAAGCGCCCGGGAGGGGGAATACGCAGTATTTT,CASSEAPGRGNTQYF,TRBD2,TRBV2,.,TRBJ2-3
TGCAGTGCTTCCTTGGGTGGGGGGGATACGCAGTATTTT,CSASLGGGDTQYF,.,TRBV20-1,.,TRBJ2-3
TGTGCCAGCAGCTCGACTAGCGGGGGCTTAACAGATACGCAGTATTTT,CASSSTSGGLTDTQYF,TRBD2,TRBV7-2,few,TRBJ2-3
TGTGCCAGCAGCCTCCTCCCCTCGGCCAAAAACATTCAGTACTTC,CASSLLPSAKNIQYF,.,TRBV11-2,many,TRBJ2-4
TGTGCCAGCAGTTCCGGGGTAGCGGGAGGCCCGGGTTACAATGAGCAGTTCTTC,CASSSGVAGGPGYNEQFF,TRBD2,TRBV28,few,TRBJ2-1
TGTGCCAGCCTCTCGTCCAGGAGCTCCTACGAGCAGTACTTC,CASLSSRSSYEQYF,.,TRBV28,few,TRBJ2-7
TGTGCCAGCGAACGGGACAGATTCACAGATACGCAGTATTTT,CASERDRFTDTQYF,TRBD1,TRBV27,few,TRBJ2-3
TGCAGTGCTAGAGATCAGAACGCGAATTATAATTCACCCCTCCACTTT,CSARDQNANYNSPLHF,.,TRBV20-1,.,TRBJ1-6
TGTGCCATCAGTGAGTCGGGGGAGCAGTACTTC,CAISESGEQYF,.,TRBV10-3,.,TRBJ2-7